This TCR beta chain derives from a study of T-cell memory formation after mild COVID-19. From the 5' RACE reads, TCRdb called clonotypes with MiXCR, one entry per CDR3 protein. The data show some 180,000 distinct CDR3 sequences, 10% to 15% seen once. The CDR3 is 14 amino acids. CDR1 LGHNT and CDR2 FRNRAP come from the germline V gene. The V segment lost 6 bases and the J segment 2 bases; nucleotides outside the gene matches: 3. Sequenced input: PBMCs or a T cell subset sorted from them (not recorded which). This chain uses TRBV12-5 with TRBJ2-3; 9 bases are shared with TRBD1. The clonotype originates from a man younger than 30 who had mild COVID-19 (a few samples of this study predate the infection). Cell type and time point are not known. CDR3 sequence reads: CASGRDRATDTQYF. The CDR3 region has the DNA TGTGCTAGTGGACGGGACAGGGCCACAGATACGCAGTATTTT.